A single T cell receptor (beta chain) is shown here with its context. Its matching antigen is unknown. The data derive from a study of tumor-infiltrating lymphocytes in localized non-small cell lung cancer. About the research overall: Each patient gave resected tumor and non-adjacent uninvolved lung tissue. Notes on the study in general: Each assay used a separate piece of the same tissue. Recurrence-free survival showed no association with tumor T-cell fraction.

Germline CDR1 reads SGHAT; CDR2 reads FQNNGV. The CDR3 consists of 18 residues. J gave up 0 bases and V 4 bases, and 8 bases lay outside the gene matches. Sequenced by immunoSEQ multiplex PCR; TCRdb stores in-frame clones only, minus some. Here the sample spans about 6,600 clones, 74% being singletons. The sequence came from a human donor with non-small cell lung cancer. The chain uses TRBV11-2 and TRBJ2-2; 10 bases line up with TRBD2. The sequenced sample was lung tumor tissue. The CDR3 DNA is TGTGCCAGCAGCTCAAGCGGACTAGCGGCCGCGAACACCGGGGAGCTGTTTTTT. This translates into CASSSSGLAAANTGELFF.